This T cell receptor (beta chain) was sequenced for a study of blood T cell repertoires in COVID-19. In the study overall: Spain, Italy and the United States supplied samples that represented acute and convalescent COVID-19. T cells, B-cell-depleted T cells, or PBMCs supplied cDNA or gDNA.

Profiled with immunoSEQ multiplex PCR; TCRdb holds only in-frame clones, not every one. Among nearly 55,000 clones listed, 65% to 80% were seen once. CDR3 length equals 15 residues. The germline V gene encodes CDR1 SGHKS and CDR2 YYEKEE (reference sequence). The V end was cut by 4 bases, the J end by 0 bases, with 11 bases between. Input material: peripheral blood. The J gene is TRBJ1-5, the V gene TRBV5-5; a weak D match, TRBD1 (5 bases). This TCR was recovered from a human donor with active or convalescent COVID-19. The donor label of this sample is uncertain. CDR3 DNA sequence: TGTGCCAGCAGCGCGCTTGACAGTAGCAATCAGCCCCAGCATTTT. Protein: CASSALDSSNQPQHF.